These T cell receptor beta chains were read from a single sample in a study of cytomegalovirus exposure and HLA in healthy donors. Clones were read by immunoSEQ multiplex PCR, and TCRdb kept only the in-frame ones, dropping some. The sample yields about 210,000 clones, around 78% seen once. The sequenced material came from PBMCs. Receptors originate from a woman aged 30 to 39 in good health and CMV-seropositive. The CDR3 runs from the conserved cysteine through the conserved F or W. The D gene is left open where the match is weak. A clone size is listed for some rows: how often the clone was seen (once, few, many), or a class if it is expanded.

>TRBV5-4|TRBJ1-3|NA|NA
CASTLMEGGNTIYF
TGTGCCAGCACCCTAATGGAGGGTGGAAACACCATATATTTT
>TRBV5-6|TRBJ2-7|NA|TRBD1
CASSLDLDRVLGEQYF
TGTGCCAGCAGCCTGGATCTTGACAGGGTCCTGGGAGAGCAGTACTTC
>TRBV7-9|TRBJ2-1|NA|TRBD2
CSSSLGVERGDNEQFF
TGTTCCAGCAGCTTAGGAGTCGAGCGGGGGGACAATGAGCAGTTCTTC
>TRBV5-1|TRBJ1-1|NA|NA
CASSFFEDTEAFF
TGCGCCAGCAGCTTCTTTGAGGACACTGAAGCTTTCTTT
>TRBV4-3|TRBJ2-7|NA|NA
CASSQGMGSSYEQYF
TGCGCCAGCAGCCAGGGCATGGGGAGCTCCTACGAGCAGTACTTC
>TRBV18|TRBJ2-1|NA|NA
CASSPPRQEDYNEQFF
TGTGCCAGCTCACCACCTCGACAGGAAGACTACAATGAGCAGTTCTTC
>TRBV2|TRBJ1-4|NA|NA
CASSERSATTNEKLFF
TGTGCCAGCAGTGAACGGAGCGCCACAACTAATGAAAAACTGTTTTTT
>TRBV30|TRBJ1-5|few|TRBD1
CAWSKGQGGRVNQPQHF
TGTGCCTGGAGTAAGGGTCAGGGGGGAAGGGTGAATCAGCCCCAGCATTTT
>TRBV6-5|TRBJ2-7|NA|TRBD2
CASSRPTSAVNEQYF
TGTGCCAGCAGTCGACCGACTAGCGCGGTCAACGAGCAGTACTTC
>TRBV28|TRBJ1-2|NA|NA
CASSFRPGANYGYTF
TGTGCCAGCAGTTTTAGGCCAGGGGCTAACTATGGCTACACCTTC
>TRBV11-3|TRBJ2-5|NA|NA
CASSLQGYPRETQYF
TGTGCCAGCAGCTTACAGGGCTACCCTCGTGAGACCCAGTACTTC
>TRBV6-1|TRBJ1-1|NA|TRBD1
CASSVPGQGVGSEAFF
TGTGCCAGCAGTGTACCGGGACAGGGGGTAGGCTCTGAAGCTTTCTTT
>TRBV7-2|TRBJ1-4|few|TRBD1
CASSLGQGTNEKLFF
TGTGCCAGCAGCTTAGGACAGGGCACTAATGAAAAACTGTTTTTT
>TRBV29-1|TRBJ2-2|NA|NA
CSVATGRTGELFF
TGCAGCGTGGCCACAGGGAGAACCGGGGAGCTGTTTTTT
>TRBV7-2|TRBJ2-7|few|NA
CASSLGSSPREQYF
TGTGCCAGCAGCTTAGGTTCCTCTCCACGGGAGCAGTACTTC
>TRBV4-1|TRBJ1-1|once|NA
CASSHVPRPGSYTEAFF
TGCGCCAGCAGCCACGTTCCCAGGCCGGGATCGTACACTGAAGCTTTCTTT
>TRBV19|TRBJ1-6|NA|NA
CASSIGDYNSPLHF
TGTGCCAGTAGTATAGGAGACTATAATTCACCCCTCCACTTT
>TRBV6-4|TRBJ2-7|NA|NA
CASRVRGSYEQYF
TGTGCCAGCCGAGTCAGGGGTTCCTACGAGCAGTACTTC
>TRBV12-5|TRBJ2-4|NA|NA
CASGAPGLYGNIQYF
TGTGCTAGTGGTGCCCCGGGACTCTATGGGAACATTCAGTACTTC
>TRBV9|TRBJ2-3|once|NA
CASSPRGSDTQYF
TGTGCCAGCAGCCCCCGGGGGTCAGATACGCAGTATTTT
>TRBV28|TRBJ1-4|NA|TRBD1
CASRGGGENEKLFF
TGTGCCAGCAGAGGAGGGGGCGAGAATGAAAAACTGTTTTTT
>TRBV10-3|TRBJ1-4|NA|NA
CAISDSRANEKLFF
TGTGCCATCAGTGATTCGAGGGCTAATGAAAAACTGTTTTTT
>TRBV4-3|TRBJ2-1|NA|NA
CASSQDLRSEQFF
TGCGCCAGCAGCCAAGATCTAAGGAGTGAGCAGTTCTTC
>TRBV13|TRBJ1-2|NA|TRBD1
CASSRPFLWDRGPGTPNYGYTF
TGTGCCAGCAGCCGGCCATTTCTGTGGGACAGGGGGCCCGGGACTCCTAACTATGGCTACACCTTC
>TRBV6-5|TRBJ1-1|few|NA
CASTPKRNTEAFF
TGTGCCAGCACTCCAAAGAGGAACACTGAAGCTTTCTTT
>TRBV7-2|TRBJ1-2|NA|NA
CASSPARVNYGYTF
TGTGCCAGCAGCCCCGCCAGGGTAAACTATGGCTACACCTTC
>TRBV11-3|TRBJ2-7|NA|NA
CASSLDPTSSYEQYF
TGTGCCAGCAGCTTAGATCCTACTAGCTCCTACGAGCAGTACTTC
>TRBV18|TRBJ2-5|NA|TRBD2
CASSPGGGPEETQYF
TGTGCCAGCTCACCAGGGGGAGGGCCCGAAGAGACCCAGTACTTC
>TRBV28|TRBJ2-1|NA|NA
CASSSGSYNEQFF
TGTGCCAGCAGTAGCGGGTCTTACAATGAGCAGTTCTTC
>TRBV9|TRBJ1-1|NA|NA
CASSVVSDTEAFF
TGTGCCAGCAGCGTAGTCAGCGACACTGAAGCTTTCTTT
>TRBV2|TRBJ1-4|NA|NA
CASRIAPLGEKLFF
TGTGCCAGCAGAATCGCCCCACTAGGAGAAAAACTGTTTTTT
>TRBV27|TRBJ2-1|NA|TRBD2
CASSTYIPGLAGVNHYNEQFF
TGTGCCAGCAGTACATACATCCCGGGACTAGCGGGAGTCAACCACTACAATGAGCAGTTCTTC
>TRBV19|TRBJ2-2|NA|NA
CASSMGGPNTGELFF
TGTGCCAGTAGTATGGGGGGACCGAACACCGGGGAGCTGTTTTTT
>TRBV5-1|TRBJ2-5|few|TRBD2
CASSYGGGSETQYF
TGCGCCAGCAGCTACGGCGGGGGTTCGGAGACCCAGTACTTC
>TRBV5-1|TRBJ1-1|NA|NA
CASGMDSRYMNTEAFF
TGCGCCAGCGGGATGGACAGTCGATACATGAACACTGAAGCTTTCTTT
>TRBV11-2|TRBJ2-7|NA|NA
CASSLDTGGKPAYEQYF
TGTGCCAGCAGCTTAGATACAGGAGGGAAGCCTGCCTACGAGCAGTACTTC
>TRBV19|TRBJ2-4|NA|TRBD2
CASSISGGLPKNIQYF
TGTGCCAGTAGTATAAGTGGGGGACTACCCAAAAACATTCAGTACTTC
>TRBV5-1|TRBJ2-1|NA|TRBD2
CASSLAGGMVNEQFF
TGCGCCAGCAGTCTAGCGGGAGGCATGGTGAATGAGCAGTTCTTC
>TRBV2|TRBJ1-1|NA|NA
CASSNTGNTEAFF
TGTGCCAGCAGTAACACAGGAAACACTGAAGCTTTCTTT
>TRBV7-9|TRBJ2-6|NA|NA
CASSLLAGDLSGANVLTF
TGTGCCAGCAGCTTACTCGCAGGCGACCTCTCTGGGGCCAACGTCCTGACTTTC
>TRBV5-4|TRBJ2-1|NA|TRBD2
CASSRAGLADYNEQFF
TGTGCCAGCAGCCGCGCGGGACTAGCGGATTACAATGAGCAGTTCTTC
>TRBV11-2|TRBJ2-1|NA|TRBD2
CASSLDRPLAGVGAYNEQFF
TGTGCCAGCAGCTTAGACCGGCCACTAGCGGGAGTCGGCGCCTACAATGAGCAGTTCTTC
>TRBV7-8|TRBJ1-5|NA|NA
CASSFSGGDKQPQHF
TGTGCCAGCAGCTTTTCGGGGGGCGATAAACAGCCCCAGCATTTT
>TRBV5-4|TRBJ2-5|NA|TRBD2
CASSLTSGQETQYF
TGTGCCAGCAGTCTGACTAGCGGGCAAGAGACCCAGTACTTC
>TRBV5-1|TRBJ1-2|few|NA
CASSLAPTTNYGYTF
TGCGCCAGCAGCTTGGCACCGACAACTAACTATGGCTACACCTTC
>TRBV28|TRBJ1-1|NA|NA
CASSLFGEQNTEAFF
TGTGCCAGCAGTTTATTCGGGGAACAGAACACTGAAGCTTTCTTT
>TRBV4-1|TRBJ2-7|NA|TRBD1
CASSPNRDSGSYEQYF
TGCGCCAGCAGTCCAAACCGGGACAGCGGATCCTACGAGCAGTACTTC
>TRBV7-6|TRBJ2-7|NA|NA
CASSAIKGKYEQYF
TGTGCCAGCAGCGCCATCAAGGGGAAATACGAGCAGTACTTC
>TRBV6-5|TRBJ1-1|NA|TRBD1
CASSLSGGNTEAFF
TGTGCCAGCAGTTTGTCAGGGGGGAACACTGAAGCTTTCTTT
>TRBV11-3|TRBJ2-5|few|NA
CASSLRAGRPETQYF
TGTGCCAGCAGCTTACGGGCAGGGAGGCCCGAGACCCAGTACTTC
>TRBV9|TRBJ2-3|NA|TRBD2
CASSVTRGRGLAGELDTQYF
TGTGCCAGCAGCGTAACCCGGGGGCGCGGACTAGCGGGAGAGCTAGATACGCAGTATTTT
>TRBV21-1|TRBJ2-7|NA|NA
CASKVPLDRGRTYEQYF
TGTGCCAGCAAGGTTCCCTTGGACCGCGGGAGGACCTACGAGCAGTACTTC
>TRBV5-1|TRBJ1-3|NA|NA
CASSATVQSISGNTIYF
TGCGCCAGCAGCGCGACAGTTCAGTCCATCTCTGGAAACACCATATATTTT
>TRBV7-9|TRBJ2-1|few|TRBD2
CASSSLRLAQYNEQFF
TGTGCCAGCAGCTCCCTTAGACTAGCACAGTACAATGAGCAGTTCTTC
>TRBV5-8|TRBJ1-2|NA|NA
CASSLRSGAYGYTF
TGTGCCAGCAGCTTGAGATCAGGGGCCTATGGCTACACCTTC
>TRBV28|TRBJ2-4|NA|NA
CASGGSRVAKNIQYF
TGTGCCAGCGGCGGTTCGAGGGTAGCCAAAAACATTCAGTACTTC
>TRBV4-1|TRBJ1-1|few|NA
CASSQRGGSRAGWTEAFF
TGCGCCAGCAGCCAAAGAGGAGGGTCGAGGGCAGGTTGGACTGAAGCTTTCTTT
>TRBV7-9|TRBJ1-6|NA|TRBD1
CASSLVSGTGYNSPLHF
TGTGCCAGCAGCTTAGTATCCGGGACAGGCTATAATTCACCCCTCCACTTT
>TRBV28|TRBJ2-7|NA|TRBD2
CASSLSPVHHSGRFAYEQYF
TGTGCCAGCAGTTTATCCCCCGTCCATCATAGCGGGAGGTTCGCCTACGAGCAGTACTTC